This paragraph covers one TCR beta chain sequence. Its target is unknown. The data were taken from a study of radiotherapy plus CTLA-4 blockade in lung cancer. Across the whole study: Objective responses emerged in 15% to 20% of patients, and roughly 32% attained disease control.

Produced via immunoSEQ multiplex PCR; TCRdb's table is partial and in-frame only. This sample carries approximately 67,000 clones, around 83% of them seen once, and the ten largest clones take 3.5% to 5%. Whole-study results and caveats: How blood T cell clones changed early, along with interferon-beta, reportedly forecast response best. Researchers report tumor-derived TCR clones expanding in blood after radiotherapy plus ipilimumab.

Chemo-refractory metastatic non-small-cell lung cancer patients underwent focal radiation alongside CTLA-4 blockade with ipilimumab. This CDR3 has 16 residues. Deletions cut 2 bases from V and 7 bases from J, with 18 bases between. The rearrangement uses TRBV5-3 and TRBJ1-4, with D tentatively TRBD1 (6 bases). TRBV5-3 has ORF status, its function being uncertain. The material sequenced was peripheral blood, taken from a patient treated with radiotherapy plus ipilimumab. This receptor was taken from a human donor with non-small cell lung cancer who had a partial response to radiotherapy plus ipilimumab. DNA for the CDR3: TGTGCCAGAAGCTTTAATCTCAGACAGGTCACTGAAAAACTGTTTTTT. Protein sequence: CARSFNLRQVTEKLFF.